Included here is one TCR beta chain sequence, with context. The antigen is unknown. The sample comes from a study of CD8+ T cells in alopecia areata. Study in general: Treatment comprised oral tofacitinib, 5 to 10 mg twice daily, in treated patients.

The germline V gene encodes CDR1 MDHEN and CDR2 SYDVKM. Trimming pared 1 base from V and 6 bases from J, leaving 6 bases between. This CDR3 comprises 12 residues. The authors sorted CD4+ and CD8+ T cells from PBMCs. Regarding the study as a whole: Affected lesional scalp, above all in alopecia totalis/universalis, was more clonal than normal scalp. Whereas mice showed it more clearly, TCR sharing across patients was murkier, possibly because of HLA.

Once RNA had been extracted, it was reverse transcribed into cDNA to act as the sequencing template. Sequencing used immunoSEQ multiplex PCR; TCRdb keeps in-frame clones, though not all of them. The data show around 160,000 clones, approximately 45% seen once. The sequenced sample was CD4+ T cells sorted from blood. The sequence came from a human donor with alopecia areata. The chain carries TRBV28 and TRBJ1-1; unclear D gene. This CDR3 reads CASSLLGAEAFF. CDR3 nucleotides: TGTGCCAGCAGTTTATTGGGCGCTGAAGCTTTCTTT. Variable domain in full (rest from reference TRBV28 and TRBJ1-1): DVKVTQSSRYLVKRTGEKVFLECVQDMDHENMFWYRQDPGLGLRLIYFSYDVKMKEKGDIPEGYSVSREKKERFSLILESASTNQTSMYLCASSLLGAEAFFGQGTRLTVV.